These 5 T cell receptor beta chains were sequenced from one sample in a study of blood T cell repertoires in COVID-19. Generated by immunoSEQ multiplex PCR, the TCRdb table keeps only in-frame clones and is missing some. Here the sample spans hundreds of thousands of clones, around 90% being singletons. The sample consisted of PBMCs or T cells enriched from blood (not recorded which). These TCRs come from a woman in her forties or fifties who had recovered from COVID-19.

The gene calls are TRBV24-1 and TRBJ2-3; tentative D call: TRBD1 (5 bases). Trimming removed 1 base from V and 2 bases from J, with 9 bases in between. CDR1 and CDR2 (germline): KGHDR, SFDVKD. This CDR3 spans 15 amino acids. CDR3 nucleotides: TGTGCCACCAGTGATTTCAGCAGGGCCACAGATACGCAGTATTTT. Translated: CATSDFSRATDTQYF.

The V call is TRBV14, the J call TRBJ2-2, with 10 nucleotides matching TRBD2. CDR3 length equals 18 residues. The germline V gene has CDR1 SGHDN and CDR2 FVKESK. V shed 3 bases, J shed 3 bases, and the junction held 10 bases outside the gene matches. CDR3 region: CASSQRSSGRWYTGELFF. Here the CDR3 DNA reads TGTGCCAGCAGCCAGCGGTCTAGCGGGAGATGGTACACCGGGGAGCTGTTTTTT.

V usage is TRBV7-9 and J usage is TRBJ2-7, with 7 bases identical to TRBD1. The CDR3 has 15 amino acids. The V gene's germline CDR1 is SEHNR and CDR2 FQNEAQ (reference sequence). Trimming took 4 bases from V and 0 from J; bases not matched to a gene: 6. DNA for the CDR3: TGTGCCAGCAGCTCGGGACAGCCCGCCTCCTACGAGCAGTACTTC. This codes for CASSSGQPASYEQYF.

This rearrangement joins TRBV25-1 to TRBJ1-5, with a tentative D call TRBD1 (6 bases). V lost 3 bases to trimming and J lost 2 bases, with 8 bases between them. This CDR3 is 14 amino acids long. CDR1 is MGHDK, CDR2 SYGVNS, per germline. The CDR3 bases are TGTGCCAGCAGTGAGACAGGCGGCAATCAGCCCCAGCATTTT. Residues: CASSETGGNQPQHF.

CDR3 DNA sequence: TGTGCCAGTAGTACACTCTTCGCTTCCTCTAATGAAAAACTGTTTTTT. It translates to CASSTLFASSNEKLFF. The chain employs TRBV19 and TRBJ1-4; no firm D call. Germline V CDR1 and CDR2: LNHDA, SQIVND (reference sequence). The CDR3 consists of 16 residues. The ends were cut back, 4 bases at V and 3 bases at J, with 15 bases in the middle.